These T cell receptor beta chains were read from a single sample in a study of blood T cell repertoires in COVID-19. Method: immunoSEQ multiplex PCR; TCRdb's copy keeps in-frame clones and lacks some. The sample has more than 300,000 clones, about nine tenths seen once; the top ten hold roughly a tenth. Source material: PBMCs or T cells enriched from blood (not recorded which). These receptors originate from a woman under 40 who had recovered from COVID-19. CDR3s include the opening cysteine and the closing phenylalanine or tryptophan. The D gene is left open where the match is weak. Clone size is given for some rows only: seen once, a few or many times, or a class if the clone is expanded.

j_call | v_call | d_call | clone_size | cdr3_aa | cdr3_nt
TRBJ2-7 | TRBV4-1 | TRBD2 | - | CASSPLPGLGRDEQYF | TGCGCCAGCAGCCCTCTCCCGGGACTAGGCCGCGACGAGCAGTACTTC
TRBJ1-5 | TRBV6-5 | - | - | CASTTTGSYQPQHF | TGTGCCAGCACTACGACAGGCAGTTATCAGCCCCAGCATTTT
TRBJ1-4 | TRBV3-1/TRBV3-2 | TRBD1 | once | CASSHAGQGSEKLFF | TGTGCCAGCAGCCACGCGGGACAGGGGAGTGAAAAACTGTTTTTT
TRBJ1-1 | TRBV19 | TRBD1 | few | CASEPGTGGRGAEAFF | TGTGCCAGCGAACCCGGGACAGGGGGCAGAGGAGCTGAAGCTTTCTTT
TRBJ1-2 | TRBV11-2 | - | once | CASSLDGFGGNYGYTF | TGTGCCAGCAGCTTAGATGGCTTCGGGGGTAACTATGGCTACACCTTC
TRBJ1-1 | TRBV28 | - | - | CASSFGGWNTEAFF | TGTGCCAGCAGTTTCGGGGGGTGGAACACTGAAGCTTTCTTT
TRBJ2-1 | TRBV4-2 | - | - | CASSQAATNPVNEQFF | TGTGCCAGCAGCCAAGCCGCGACTAACCCTGTGAATGAGCAGTTCTTC
TRBJ2-7 | TRBV11-1 | - | - | CASSFHYEQYF | TGTGCCAGCAGCTTTCACTACGAGCAGTACTTC
TRBJ2-3 | TRBV27 | TRBD2 | - | CASSLSSTSGPSTDTQYF | TGTGCCAGCAGTTTATCTAGTACTAGCGGCCCTAGCACAGATACGCAGTATTTT
TRBJ1-1 | TRBV6-5 | - | - | CASRKQGLDEAFF | TGTGCCAGCAGGAAACAGGGTCTAGATGAAGCTTTCTTT
TRBJ2-3 | TRBV19 | TRBD2 | - | CASKGLAEVTDTQYF | TGTGCCAGTAAGGGACTAGCGGAAGTCACAGATACGCAGTATTTT
TRBJ2-5 | TRBV28 | - | - | CASSSPGSVMGETQYF | TGTGCCAGCAGTTCCCCGGGTAGCGTTATGGGAGAGACCCAGTACTTC
TRBJ1-2 | TRBV27 | TRBD1 | - | CASSFWGRGRGEGYTF | TGTGCCAGCAGTTTCTGGGGCAGGGGGCGGGGCGAAGGCTACACCTTC
TRBJ2-3 | TRBV10-3 | - | once | CAIRSGEGEVDTQYF | TGTGCCATCAGGTCCGGGGAGGGGGAGGTGGATACGCAGTATTTT
TRBJ1-6 | TRBV5-1 | - | - | CASSRDRTYNSPLHF | TGCGCCAGCAGCAGAGACAGGACGTATAATTCACCCCTCCACTTT
TRBJ2-5 | TRBV11-3 | TRBD1 | once | CASSLGTGTQYF | TGTGCCAGCAGCTTAGGGACAGGCACCCAGTACTTC
TRBJ1-6 | TRBV20-1 | TRBD1 | - | CSAIVGGPLHF | TGCAGTGCTATCGTAGGGGGCCCCCTCCACTTT
TRBJ1-2 | TRBV19 | - | - | CASSIVSDLHYGYTF | TGTGCCAGTAGTATAGTGTCCGACTTGCATTATGGCTACACCTTC
TRBJ2-7 | TRBV11-2 | TRBD1 | - | CASSFGQGEGYEQYF | TGTGCCAGCAGCTTTGGACAGGGGGAAGGCTACGAGCAGTACTTC
TRBJ2-5 | TRBV19 | TRBD1 | once | CASSIGGQGGRETQYF | TGTGCCAGTAGTATAGGTGGACAGGGGGGACGGGAGACCCAGTACTTC
TRBJ1-4 | TRBV4-1 | TRBD1 | - | CASSQAPWTGNEKLFF | TGCGCCAGCAGCCAGGCCCCATGGACAGGCAATGAAAAACTGTTTTTT
TRBJ2-1 | TRBV4-2 | TRBD2 | few | CASSQDDGWTSGARGEQFF | TGTGCCAGCAGCCAAGATGATGGATGGACTAGCGGGGCGCGTGGTGAGCAGTTCTTC
TRBJ1-2 | TRBV27 | TRBD1 | - | CASTPTGTGPYGYTF | TGTGCCAGCACTCCCACGGGGACAGGTCCCTATGGCTACACCTTC
TRBJ2-1 | TRBV12-5 | - | - | CASGSPSTVHEQFF | TGTGCTAGTGGTTCCCCGAGTACAGTCCATGAGCAGTTCTTC
TRBJ1-2 | TRBV30 | TRBD1 | once | CAWTFGTAPVSGYTF | TGTGCCTGGACCTTCGGGACAGCACCAGTCTCGGGCTACACCTTC
TRBJ1-1 | TRBV14 | TRBD1 | - | CASSQMDKTGGWGMNTEAFF | TGTGCCAGCAGCCAAATGGATAAGACAGGGGGCTGGGGAATGAACACTGAAGCTTTCTTT
TRBJ2-7 | TRBV28 | - | - | CASSPAPDYPFEQYF | TGTGCCAGCAGTCCAGCCCCGGACTACCCTTTCGAGCAGTACTTC
TRBJ2-1 | TRBV4-3 | - | - | CASSQDYGDLYNEQFF | TGCGCCAGCAGCCAAGATTATGGGGACTTGTACAATGAGCAGTTCTTC
TRBJ1-3 | TRBV14 | - | - | CASSQGRLSGNTIYF | TGTGCCAGCAGCCAAGGGCGGCTCTCTGGAAACACCATATATTTT
TRBJ2-1 | TRBV7-2 | TRBD2 | - | CASRPTMTSGRTGEQFF | TGTGCCAGCAGGCCCACAATGACTAGCGGGAGGACGGGTGAGCAGTTCTTC
TRBJ1-1 | TRBV27 | TRBD1 | - | CASSWDRGTEAFF | TGTGCCAGCAGTTGGGACAGGGGCACTGAAGCTTTCTTT
TRBJ2-1 | TRBV6-4 | TRBD1 | - | CASSEQGQENYNEQFF | TGTGCCAGCAGTGAACAGGGACAGGAGAACTACAATGAGCAGTTCTTC
TRBJ2-7 | TRBV4-1 | - | few | CASSQVQGLSSYEQYF | TGCGCCAGCAGCCAAGTCCAGGGTTTGAGCTCCTACGAGCAGTACTTC
TRBJ1-1 | TRBV6-5 | TRBD1 | - | CASSYSRGLDTEAFF | TGTGCCAGCAGTTACTCCAGGGGGTTGGACACTGAAGCTTTCTTT
TRBJ1-6 | TRBV4-3 | TRBD1 | - | CASSQDWRTGISPLHF | TGCGCCAGCAGCCAAGATTGGAGGACAGGGATCTCACCCCTCCACTTT
TRBJ1-1 | TRBV7-6 | - | - | CASSLGRTDTEAFF | TGTGCCAGCAGCTTAGGTCGGACAGACACTGAAGCTTTCTTT
TRBJ2-7 | TRBV19 | TRBD1 | - | CASSFGQGADEQYF | TGTGCCAGTAGTTTCGGACAGGGGGCTGATGAGCAGTACTTC
TRBJ1-4 | TRBV18 | TRBD1 | - | CASSPRAGDRANEKLFF | TGTGCCAGCTCACCACGCGCCGGGGACAGGGCAAATGAAAAACTGTTTTTT
TRBJ1-2 | TRBV7-9 | TRBD1 | - | CASSLLRQGPNYGYTF | TGTGCCAGCAGCCTACTCCGACAGGGCCCAAACTATGGCTACACCTTC
TRBJ2-5 | TRBV29-1 | TRBD1 | - | CSVSRTGQETQYF | TGCAGCGTAAGCCGGACAGGGCAAGAGACCCAGTACTTC
TRBJ2-1 | TRBV14 | - | - | CASSHIGSGTYNEQFF | TGTGCCAGCAGCCATATCGGGAGTGGCACCTACAATGAGCAGTTCTTC
TRBJ2-7 | TRBV27 | - | - | CASSFGQHYEQYF | TGTGCCAGCAGTTTCGGACAGCACTACGAGCAGTACTTC
TRBJ2-3 | TRBV12-3/TRBV12-4 | - | once | CASSQEEDTQYF | TGTGCCAGCAGTCAGGAAGAAGATACGCAGTATTTT
TRBJ2-2 | TRBV19 | - | - | CASKRERATGELFF | TGTGCCAGTAAGAGGGAGCGGGCGACCGGGGAGCTGTTTTTT
TRBJ2-2 | TRBV28 | TRBD2 | - | CASRGLGLVRTGELFF | TGTGCCAGCAGGGGCTTGGGACTAGTACGCACCGGGGAGCTGTTTTTT
TRBJ1-5 | TRBV6-5 | - | - | CASSYGGLDQPQHF | TGTGCCAGCAGTTACGGCGGTTTGGATCAGCCCCAGCATTTT
TRBJ1-1 | TRBV6-5 | TRBD1 | - | CASSLTGVTEAFF | TGTGCCAGCAGTCTAACAGGGGTTACTGAAGCTTTCTTT
TRBJ1-2 | TRBV27 | TRBD1 | - | CASTGGADYGYTF | TGTGCCAGCACAGGGGGCGCTGACTATGGCTACACCTTC
TRBJ2-4 | TRBV4-2 | TRBD1 | once | CASSQETGVGSKNIQYF | TGTGCCAGCAGCCAGGAAACAGGGGTAGGGTCCAAAAACATTCAGTACTTC
TRBJ2-7 | TRBV7-2 | TRBD1 | once | CASSLDRDRPTYEQYF | TGTGCCAGCAGCTTAGACCGGGACAGACCTACCTACGAGCAGTACTTC
TRBJ1-6 | TRBV6-5 | - | - | CASSSRSHYNSPLHF | TGTGCCAGCAGCTCCAGATCCCACTATAATTCACCCCTCCACTTT
TRBJ2-1 | TRBV7-3 | TRBD2 | - | CASSSGLANEQFF | TGTGCCAGCAGCTCGGGACTAGCCAATGAGCAGTTCTTC
TRBJ2-3 | TRBV6-2/TRBV6-3 | - | - | CASSLGGAAFSTDTQYF | TGTGCCAGCAGTTTAGGAGGGGCAGCCTTTAGCACAGATACGCAGTATTTT
TRBJ1-6 | TRBV7-2 | - | - | CASRPLAGVSNSPLHF | TGTGCCAGCAGACCCCTAGCAGGGGTCAGTAATTCACCCCTCCACTTT